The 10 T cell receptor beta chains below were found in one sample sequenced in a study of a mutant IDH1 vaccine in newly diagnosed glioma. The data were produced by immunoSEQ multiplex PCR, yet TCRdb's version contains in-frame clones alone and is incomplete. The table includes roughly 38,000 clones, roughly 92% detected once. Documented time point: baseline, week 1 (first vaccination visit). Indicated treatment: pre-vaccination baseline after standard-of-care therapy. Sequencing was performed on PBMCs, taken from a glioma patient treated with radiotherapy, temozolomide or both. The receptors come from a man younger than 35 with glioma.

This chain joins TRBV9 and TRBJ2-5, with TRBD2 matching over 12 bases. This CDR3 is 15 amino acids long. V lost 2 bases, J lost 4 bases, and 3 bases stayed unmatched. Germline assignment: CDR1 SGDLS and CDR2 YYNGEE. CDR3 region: CASSVGLAGTETQYF. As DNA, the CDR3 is TGTGCCAGCAGCGTCGGACTAGCGGGAACAGAGACCCAGTACTTC.

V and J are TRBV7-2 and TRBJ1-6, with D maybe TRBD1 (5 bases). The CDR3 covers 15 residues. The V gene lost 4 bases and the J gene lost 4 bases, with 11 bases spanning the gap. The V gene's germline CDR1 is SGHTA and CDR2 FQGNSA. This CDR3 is CASSYRDGYNSPLHF. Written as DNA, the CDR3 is TGTGCCAGCAGCTACCGGGACGGATATAATTCACCCCTCCACTTT.

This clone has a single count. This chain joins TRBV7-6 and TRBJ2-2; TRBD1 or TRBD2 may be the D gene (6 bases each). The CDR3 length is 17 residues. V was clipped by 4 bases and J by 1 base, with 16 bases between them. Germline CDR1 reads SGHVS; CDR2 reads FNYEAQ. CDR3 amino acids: CASSSGALAMNTGELFF. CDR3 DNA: TGTGCCAGCAGCTCGGGGGCTCTAGCGATGAACACCGGGGAGCTGTTTTTT.

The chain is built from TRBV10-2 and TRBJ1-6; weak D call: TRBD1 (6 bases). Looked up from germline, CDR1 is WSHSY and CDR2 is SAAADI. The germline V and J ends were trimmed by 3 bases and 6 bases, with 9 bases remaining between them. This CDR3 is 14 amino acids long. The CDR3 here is CASSDGQRNSPLHF. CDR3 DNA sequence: TGCGCCAGCAGTGATGGACAGCGTAATTCACCCCTCCACTTT.

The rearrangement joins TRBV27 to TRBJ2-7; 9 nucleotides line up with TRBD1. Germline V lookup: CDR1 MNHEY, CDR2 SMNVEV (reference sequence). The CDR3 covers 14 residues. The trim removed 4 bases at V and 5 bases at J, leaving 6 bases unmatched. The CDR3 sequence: CASSSTGGVHEQYF. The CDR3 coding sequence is TGTGCCAGCAGTTCGACAGGGGGGGTACACGAGCAGTACTTC.

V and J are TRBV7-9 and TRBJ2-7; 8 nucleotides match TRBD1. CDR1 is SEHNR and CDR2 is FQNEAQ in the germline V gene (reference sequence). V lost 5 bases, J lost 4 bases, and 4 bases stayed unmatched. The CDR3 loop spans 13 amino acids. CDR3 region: CASSPGTGYEQYF. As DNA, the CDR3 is TGTGCCAGCAGCCCCGGGACAGGATACGAGCAGTACTTC.

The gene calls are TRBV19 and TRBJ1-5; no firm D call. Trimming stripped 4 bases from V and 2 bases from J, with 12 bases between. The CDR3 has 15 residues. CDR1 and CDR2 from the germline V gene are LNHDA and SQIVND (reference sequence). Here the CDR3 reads CASSSQLGGNQPQHF. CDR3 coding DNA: TGTGCCAGTAGTAGCCAACTCGGAGGCAATCAGCCCCAGCATTTT.

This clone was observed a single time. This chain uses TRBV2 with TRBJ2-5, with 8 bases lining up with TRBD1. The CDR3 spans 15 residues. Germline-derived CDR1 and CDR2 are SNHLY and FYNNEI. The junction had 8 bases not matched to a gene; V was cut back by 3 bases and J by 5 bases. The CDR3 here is CASSDPGGARETQYF. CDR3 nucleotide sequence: TGTGCCAGCAGTGACCCAGGGGGCGCGAGGGAGACCCAGTACTTC. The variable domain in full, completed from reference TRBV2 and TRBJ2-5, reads EPEVTQTPSHQVTQMGQEVILRCVPISNHLYFYWYRQILGQKVEFLVSFYNNEISEKSEIFDDQFSVERPDGSNFTLKIRSTKLEDSAMYFCASSDPGGARETQYFGPGTRLLVL.

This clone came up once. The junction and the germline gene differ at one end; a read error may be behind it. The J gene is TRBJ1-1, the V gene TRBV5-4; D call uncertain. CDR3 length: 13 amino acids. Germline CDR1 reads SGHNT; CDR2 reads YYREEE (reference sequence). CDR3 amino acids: CASSLRSNTKAFF. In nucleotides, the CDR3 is TGTGCCAGCAGCTTGCGTTCGAACACTAAAGCTTTCTTT. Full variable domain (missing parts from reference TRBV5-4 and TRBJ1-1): ETGVTQSPTHLIKTRGQQVTLRCSSQSGHNTVSWYQQALGQGPQFIFQYYREEENGRGNFPPRFSGLQFPNYSSELNVNALELDDSALYLCASSLRSNTKAFFGQGTRLTVV.

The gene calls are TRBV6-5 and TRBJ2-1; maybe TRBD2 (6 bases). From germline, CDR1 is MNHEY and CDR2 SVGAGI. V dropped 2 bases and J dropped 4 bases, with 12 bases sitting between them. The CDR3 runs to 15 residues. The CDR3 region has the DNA TGTGCCAGCAGTTACCGCAGCGGGTTTTACAATGAGCAGTTCTTC. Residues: CASSYRSGFYNEQFF.